Below, 25 T cell receptor beta chains from the same sample are listed, as sequenced in a study of T cell responses to AZD1222 COVID-19 vaccine. Assay: immunoSEQ multiplex PCR; the TCRdb copy retains only in-frame clones and omits some. The data hold 150,000 to 180,000 clones, with roughly nine tenths observed a single time. The specimen was peripheral blood, collected on day 0 of AZD1222 vaccination. The receptors come from an adult in good health.

V and J are TRBV18 and TRBJ1-1; D gene uncertain. There are 14 residues in the CDR3. Trimming left V 3 bases short and J 1 base short, with 9 bases between. Germline V gene sequence: CDR1 KGHSH, CDR2 LQKENI. CDR3 amino acids: CASSPNSANTEAFF. The CDR3 DNA reads as TGTGCCAGCTCACCCAACTCCGCGAACACTGAAGCTTTCTTT.

The V and J genes are TRBV7-9 and TRBJ1-1; D remains ambiguous. From germline, CDR1 is SEHNR and CDR2 FQNEAQ (reference sequence). The CDR3 runs to 14 residues. Between the trimmed V and J ends, which lost 6 bases and 4 bases, there was a span of 15 bases. The CDR3 is CASRPPLQGTEAFF. The DNA for the CDR3 is TGTGCCAGCAGGCCGCCTCTCCAAGGCACTGAAGCTTTCTTT.

DNA for the CDR3: TGTGCCTGGAGTGTATTAAGTAGGGGACCCTTCTTT. This gives the protein CAWSVLSRGPFF. The chain has TRBV30 and TRBJ1-1; the D gene is possibly TRBD1 (5 bases). Trimming shortened V by 0 bases and J by 14 bases, and 16 bases separated the two germline ends. This CDR3 comprises 12 residues. Per the germline V gene, CDR1 is GTSNPN and CDR2 is SVGIG (reference sequence).

The J gene is TRBJ1-2, the V gene TRBV27; possibly TRBD1 for D (5 bases). CDR1 and CDR2 from the germline V gene are MNHEY and SMNVEV (reference sequence). V lost 10 bases and J 8 bases, leaving 17 bases between the germline ends. The CDR3 is made up of 12 amino acids. CDR3 DNA sequence: TGTGCCACCAAAACAGTGTGGGGCGGCTACACCTTC. As protein: CATKTVWGGYTF.

J is TRBJ1-2 and V is TRBV20-1, with a possible D match to TRBD1 (6 bases). V shed 3 bases and J shed 5 bases, with 19 bases lying between them. Germline V gene lookup returns CDR1 DFQATT and CDR2 SNEGSKA (reference sequence). The CDR3 has 15 residues. The CDR3 is CSASQRQAFLYGYTF. DNA for the CDR3: TGCAGTGCTAGTCAGAGACAGGCCTTTCTTTATGGCTACACCTTC.

V is TRBV5-4 and J is TRBJ2-4; no clear D gene. The CDR3 spans 17 residues. Germline V CDR1 and CDR2: SGHNT, YYREEE (reference sequence). V lost 0 bases, J lost 1 base, and 14 bases lay in between. The DNA for the CDR3 is TGTGCCAGCAGCTTGGTTACTGGCCCCGGGGCCAAAAACATTCAGTACTTC. Translating gives CASSLVTGPGAKNIQYF. Variable domain in full (rest from reference TRBV5-4 and TRBJ2-4): ETGVTQSPTHLIKTRGQQVTLRCSSQSGHNTVSWYQQALGQGPQFIFQYYREEENGRGNFPPRFSGLQFPNYSSELNVNALELDDSALYLCASSLVTGPGAKNIQYFGAGTRLSVL.

The rearrangement links TRBV9 to TRBJ2-5; the D gene is possibly TRBD1 (6 bases). The CDR3 loop spans 14 amino acids. Trimming took 5 bases from V and 0 from J, leaving 11 bases between them. Germline CDR1 SGDLS, CDR2 YYNGEE. This CDR3 is CASSTGQNQETQYF. CDR3 coding DNA: TGTGCCAGCAGTACCGGACAGAACCAAGAGACCCAGTACTTC.

This chain joins TRBV25-1 and TRBJ1-3, with D uncertain. Trimming pared 6 bases from V and 0 bases from J, leaving 9 bases between. Germline CDR1 and CDR2: MGHDK and SYGVNS. The CDR3 is 14 residues long. The CDR3 DNA reads as TGTGCCAGCAGCGACATCTACTCTGGAAACACCATATATTTT. It codes for CASSDIYSGNTIYF.

This chain joins TRBV4-2 and TRBJ1-1; no reliable D call. V lost 0 bases to trimming and J lost 2 bases, with 7 bases between them. Per the germline V gene, CDR1 is LGHNA and CDR2 is YNFKEQ. The CDR3 consists of 14 residues. The CDR3 sequence: CASSQEVGNTEAFF. Here the CDR3 DNA reads TGTGCCAGCAGCCAAGAAGTAGGAAACACTGAAGCTTTCTTT.

The chain has TRBV20-1 and TRBJ2-7; 10 bases map to TRBD2. CDR1 DFQATT and CDR2 SNEGSKA come from the germline V gene (reference sequence). The CDR3 has 14 residues. J was trimmed by 0 bases and V by 3 bases; bases with no gene match: 2. CDR3 bases: TGCAGTGCTAGTGGACTAGCGGACTCCTACGAGCAGTACTTC. It translates to CSASGLADSYEQYF.

The chain links TRBV11-2 to TRBJ2-3; 12 nucleotides agree with TRBD2. CDR1 and CDR2 (germline): SGHAT, FQNNGV. Unmatched junction bases numbered 6, after V lost 2 bases and J lost 0 bases. This CDR3 region has 18 residues. This CDR3 reads CASSLRLGLAGSTDTQYF. DNA for the CDR3: TGTGCCAGCAGCTTAAGGCTTGGACTAGCGGGAAGCACAGATACGCAGTATTTT.

The rearrangement uses TRBV3-1 (or the pseudogene TRBV3-2) and TRBJ1-6; TRBD1 is a possible D gene (5 bases). Trimming took 1 base from V and 7 from J, leaving 11 bases between them. The CDR3 runs to 15 residues. Germline V gene lookup returns CDR1 LGHDT and CDR2 YNNKEL (reference sequence). The CDR3 DNA reads TGTGCCAGCAGCCAAGGGGGACCGAAAAATTCACCCCTCCACTTT. This encodes CASSQGGPKNSPLHF.

The V call is TRBV28, the J call TRBJ1-3; D may be TRBD1 (5 bases). Germline loops: CDR1 MDHEN, CDR2 SYDVKM. The V and J ends lost 7 bases and 4 bases respectively, with 14 bases between them. CDR3 size: 14 residues. The DNA for the CDR3 is TGTGCCAGCACCCGGGGGGTATACGGAAACACCATATATTTT. Amino acid sequence: CASTRGVYGNTIYF.

The chain carries TRBV19 and TRBJ1-2, with a possible D match to TRBD1 (5 bases). Germline assignment: CDR1 LNHDA and CDR2 SQIVND (reference sequence). Trimming took 8 bases from V and 8 from J, leaving 18 bases between them. CDR3 length: 13 residues. The CDR3 here is CASSSGSRLGYTF. The CDR3 nucleotides are TGTGCCAGTTCCTCAGGGTCCCGTTTGGGCTACACCTTC. Full variable domain (rest looked up from reference TRBV19 and TRBJ1-2): DGGITQSPKYLFRKEGQNVTLSCEQNLNHDAMYWYRQDPGQGLRLIYYSQIVNDFQKGDIAEGYSVSREKKESFPLTVTSAQKNPTAFYLCASSSGSRLGYTFGSGTRLTVV.

The V gene is TRBV27, the J gene TRBJ1-6; perhaps TRBD1 as D (5 bases). This CDR3 contains 17 residues. From germline, CDR1 is MNHEY and CDR2 SMNVEV (reference sequence). V was clipped by 5 bases and J by 0 bases, with 14 bases between them. This CDR3 reads CASSAGPKSSYNSPLHF. The CDR3, as DNA: TGTGCCAGCAGTGCGGGACCCAAGAGCTCCTATAATTCACCCCTCCACTTT.

This rearrangement joins TRBV5-5 to TRBJ2-1; 7 bases map to TRBD2. The CDR3 is made up of 15 amino acids. Germline V gives CDR1 SGHKS, CDR2 YYEKEE (reference sequence). V shed 6 bases and J 4 bases; nucleotides not matched to a gene: 10. The CDR3 sequence is CASIRGESQYNEQFF. CDR3 coding DNA: TGTGCCAGCATCCGGGGGGAGTCCCAATACAATGAGCAGTTCTTC.

This sequence joins TRBV20-1 and TRBJ2-3; no clear D. V was cut by 2 bases and J by 5 bases, with 2 bases left in between. From germline, CDR1 is DFQATT and CDR2 SNEGSKA (reference sequence). The CDR3 has 10 residues. The CDR3 DNA reads TGCAGTGCTAGACGAGATACGCAGTATTTT. This sequence encodes CSARRDTQYF.

Turning to this clone: The junction departs from germline at one end; a sequencing error may be responsible. This chain links TRBV9 with TRBJ2-5; 9 nucleotides align to TRBD2. CDR3 length equals 15 residues. Germline V gene data show CDR1 as SGDLS and CDR2 as YYNGEE. The CDR3 DNA is TGTGCCCGCAGCGGGGCGGGGGGGCCCTCAGAGACCCAGTACTTC. Translating it yields CARSGAGGPSETQYF.

For the CDR3, the DNA is TGCGCCAGCAGCAGGACTAGCGGGGGGGCCCACAATGAGCAGTTCTTC. Amino acid sequence: CASSRTSGGAHNEQFF. The chain is built from TRBV5-1 and TRBJ2-1, with TRBD2 matching 15 bases. This CDR3 contains 16 residues. V lost 4 bases to trimming and J lost 5 bases; unmatched junction nucleotides: 4. Germline lookup yields CDR1 SGHRS and CDR2 YFSETQ.

V gene TRBV5-1 combines with J gene TRBJ2-3, with 7 bases aligning to TRBD1. Germline lookup yields CDR1 SGHRS and CDR2 YFSETQ. This CDR3 is 14 amino acids long. Germline trimming cut 3 bases from V and 4 bases from J; bases unmatched to any gene: 5. The chain's CDR3 is CASSSDRVPDTQYF. CDR3 nucleotides: TGCGCCAGCAGCTCAGACAGGGTCCCAGATACGCAGTATTTT.

This chain links TRBV18 with TRBJ2-7; a possible D gene is TRBD2 (7 bases). Per the germline V gene, CDR1 is KGHSH and CDR2 is LQKENI. CDR3 length equals 15 residues. Trimming removed 2 bases from V and 2 bases from J, with 13 bases in between. The CDR3 region is CASSPGGAVTYEQYF. In DNA form, the CDR3 reads TGTGCCAGCTCACCAGGGGGGGCAGTCACCTACGAGCAGTACTTC.

This clone was recorded only once. This chain connects TRBV30 to TRBJ1-3, with D tentatively TRBD1 (6 bases). CDR3 length: 14 amino acids. V lost 4 bases to trimming and J lost 4 bases, with 14 bases between them. Germline CDR1 GTSNPN, CDR2 SVGIG (reference sequence). CDR3 coding DNA: TGTGCCTGGACCCGGGGGCTAGAAGGAAACACCATATATTTT. Residues: CAWTRGLEGNTIYF.

V gene TRBV14 combines with J gene TRBJ1-6; the match to TRBD1 covers 8 bases. V shed 5 bases and J 7 bases; nucleotides not matched to a gene: 4. The germline V gene encodes CDR1 SGHDN and CDR2 FVKESK. This CDR3 has 14 residues. DNA of the CDR3: TGTGCCAGCAGCGCCGCAGGGGGCAATTCACCCCTCCACTTT. It is translated as CASSAAGGNSPLHF. Full variable domain (outside the CDR3, taken from reference TRBV14 and TRBJ1-6): EAGVTQFPSHSVIEKGQTVTLRCDPISGHDNLYWYRRVMGKEIKFLLHFVKESKQDESGMPNNRFLAERTGGTYSTLKVQPAELEDSGVYFCASSAAGGNSPLHFGNGTRLTVT.

The chain links TRBV9 to TRBJ2-5; 8 nucleotides agree with TRBD2. V was clipped by 0 bases and J by 1 base; unmatched bases: 20. Looked up from germline, CDR1 is SGDLS and CDR2 is YYNGEE. This CDR3 is built from 21 residues. Here the CDR3 reads CASSVASNSGIVPTRQETQYF. The CDR3 DNA follows: TGTGCCAGCAGCGTAGCTTCGAATAGCGGGATCGTCCCTACACGCCAAGAGACCCAGTACTTC.

In DNA form, the CDR3 reads TGTGCCAGCAGCCGCCCGGACAGAAGAAATTACGCTAACTATGGCTACACCTTC. Translated: CASSRPDRRNYANYGYTF. The chain carries TRBV3-1 (or the pseudogene TRBV3-2) and TRBJ1-2, with D maybe TRBD1 (6 bases). Trimming cost V 4 bases and J 0 bases, with 21 bases left between them. The CDR3 has 18 residues. Germline V gene sequence: CDR1 LGHDT, CDR2 YNNKEL (reference sequence).